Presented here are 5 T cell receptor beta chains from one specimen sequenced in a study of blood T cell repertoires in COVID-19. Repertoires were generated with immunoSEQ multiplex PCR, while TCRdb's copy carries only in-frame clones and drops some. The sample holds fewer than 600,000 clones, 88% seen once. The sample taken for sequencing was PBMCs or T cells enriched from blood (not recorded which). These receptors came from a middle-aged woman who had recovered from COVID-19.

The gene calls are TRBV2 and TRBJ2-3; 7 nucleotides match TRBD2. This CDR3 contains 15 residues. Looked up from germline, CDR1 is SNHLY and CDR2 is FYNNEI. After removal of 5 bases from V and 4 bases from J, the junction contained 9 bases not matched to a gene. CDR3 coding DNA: TGTGCCAGCAGTCGGGACTATATAGTATCAGATACGCAGTATTTT. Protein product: CASSRDYIVSDTQYF. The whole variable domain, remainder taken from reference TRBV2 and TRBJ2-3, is EPEVTQTPSHQVTQMGQEVILRCVPISNHLYFYWYRQILGQKVEFLVSFYNNEISEKSEIFDDQFSVERPDGSNFTLKIRSTKLEDSAMYFCASSRDYIVSDTQYFGPGTRLTVL.

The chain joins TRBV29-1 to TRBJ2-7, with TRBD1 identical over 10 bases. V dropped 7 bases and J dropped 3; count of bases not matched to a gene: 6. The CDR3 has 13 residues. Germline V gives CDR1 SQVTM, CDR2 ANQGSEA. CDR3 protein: CSGGQGNGYEQYF. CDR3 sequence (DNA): TGCAGCGGGGGACAGGGGAATGGCTACGAGCAGTACTTC.

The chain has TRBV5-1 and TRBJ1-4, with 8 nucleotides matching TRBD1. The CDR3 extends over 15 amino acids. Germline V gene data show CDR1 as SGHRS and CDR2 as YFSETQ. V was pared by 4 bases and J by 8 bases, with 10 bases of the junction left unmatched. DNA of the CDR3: TGCGCCAGCAGCGTATTAGGACAGGGTGGGGAAAAACTGTTTTTT. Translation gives CASSVLGQGGEKLFF.

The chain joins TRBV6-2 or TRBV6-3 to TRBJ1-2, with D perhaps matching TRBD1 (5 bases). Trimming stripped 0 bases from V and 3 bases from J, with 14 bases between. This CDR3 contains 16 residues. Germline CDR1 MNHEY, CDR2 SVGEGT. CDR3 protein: CASSYSVPGQDYGYTF. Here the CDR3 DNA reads TGTGCCAGCAGTTACTCGGTTCCAGGGCAAGACTATGGCTACACCTTC.

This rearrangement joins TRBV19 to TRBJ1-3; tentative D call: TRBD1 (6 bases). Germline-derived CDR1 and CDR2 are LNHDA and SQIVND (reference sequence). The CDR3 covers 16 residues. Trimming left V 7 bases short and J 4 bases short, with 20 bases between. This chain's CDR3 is CASTQSSRDKGNTIYF. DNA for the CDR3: TGTGCCAGTACCCAATCAAGCCGGGACAAGGGAAACACCATATATTTT.